This entry features one T cell receptor beta chain sequence. Its specific antigen is unknown. Per-nucleotide qualities are absent, and no much larger clonotype sits a single base away. A case-control design nested within a healthcare worker cohort in London, UK, was used, with weekly nasopharyngeal swab PCR tests and blood sampling performed. Healthcare workers were recruited between 23 and 31 March 2020, during the week of the UK lockdown, and were followed weekly for up to about 15 weeks. This specimen belongs to a study of early T cells in non-severe SARS-CoV-2 infection (dated by TCRdb to the early 2020s). About the investigation overall: Bulk RNA from unsorted whole blood was used for TCR sequencing, so alpha and beta chains could not be paired. General study outcomes and caveats: VDJdb matching was skewed toward anti-spike CD8 responses and likely underestimated virus-specific expansions by missing private and CD4 specificities.

To prepare the library, 5' RACE was applied. Reads for this sample came from a NextSeq 500. To correct for sequencing error and PCR bias, the TCR library protocol tagged individual cDNA molecules with unique molecular identifiers. Both TCR alpha and beta chains were sequenced, and tight co-correlation was observed between alpha and beta sequence abundances in each sample. In the authors' own workflow: V gene, J gene and CDR3 annotation of TCR sequences was performed with Decombinator V4. TCRs were defined as expanded if a significant change between any two time points was detected under a Poisson model with p below 0.0001. TCR abundances were normalised to the total number of TCRs sequenced per sample and were expressed as counts per million. VDJdb, accessed on 1 November 2021, was searched for TCRs annotated for CMV, EBV and SARS-CoV-2, and TCRs annotated for more than one antigen were excluded. TCRdb ran its own pipeline on the public reads, namely fastp trimming at Q25 and MiXCR clone calling, and kept in-frame beta chains. Duplicate CDR3 protein sequences are folded into a single record with the most common DNA and genes. The V and J calls and clone size are TCRdb's, not the authors'. The sample table holds 38,000 or so distinct CDR3 sequences, of which 4.5% to 5.5% were seen once. The ten largest clones add up to around 16% of the sample.

The sample taken for sequencing was whole blood. This clonotype was obtained from an adult who was a healthcare worker with PCR-confirmed SARS-CoV-2 infection or an uninfected control (not recorded which).

The nucleotide sequence reads TGTGCCAGCAGCTCCACAGGGCGCCGAGGGGAGACCCAGTACTTC. Translated, this is CASSSTGRRGETQYF. The chain uses TRBV7-9 and TRBJ2-5; the D gene is perhaps TRBD1, from 6 matching bases. V gives up 4 bases and J gives up 5 bases, and the segment between their germline ends measures 17 bases. The germline V gene (reference sequence) gives CDR1 as SEHNR and CDR2 as FQNEAQ. The CDR3, from cysteine to phenylalanine, totals 15 residues. The retained sequence is limited to the CDR3, 45 bases, with the frame set at the first base.